The text below deals with one T cell receptor (beta chain). In its sample, this clonotype was seen many times. Its antigen is unknown. Per-base qualities were not stored, and no clone one base away is much larger. What this sample's treatment or condition label stands for: live attenuated yellow fever vaccine strain. PBMCs were isolated from peripheral blood using a standard Ficoll-Paque protocol. Dynabeads CD4 and CD8 positive selection kits were used to isolate the CD4 and CD8 T-cell fractions. TriZol was used to extract RNA from bulk PBMCs, CD4 and CD8 fractions, and dextramer-positive and dextramer-negative fractions. From the cysteine up to the phenylalanine, the CDR3 has a length of 16 residues. Only CDR3 DNA is held: 48 bases, read in frame from base 1. Trimming costs V 6 bases and J 0 bases, and their ends lie 15 bases apart. The instrument was an Illumina NovaSeq 6000. TCR cDNA was made using 5'RACE template switching, a step that added a universal primer site and unique molecular identifiers. Priming of cDNA synthesis was performed from both the TCR alpha and TCR beta constant segments. Libraries were amplified in two PCR steps, with sample barcodes and sequencing adapters added in the second step. Libraries were sequenced on Illumina HiSeq 2500 (2x100 bp) or NovaSeq (2x150 bp). The authors processed their data as follows. Reads were demultiplexed and collapsed into UMI consensus sequences with MIGEC, and V(D)J alignment was performed with MiXCR. Vaccine-responding clonotypes were defined with edgeR using replicate PBMC samples, requiring FDR below 0.01 and a log2 fold change above 5 up to day 15. Each bulk clonotype was labeled CD4 or CD8 based on which sequenced repertoire, CD4 or CD8, contained the clonotype at higher abundance. TCRdb reprocessing: public reads trimmed at Q25 with fastp, clones called with MiXCR, in-frame beta chains kept. For every CDR3 protein sequence, its rows merge into one entry that carries the most common genes and DNA. TCRdb's processing, not the study's, gives the V and J calls here. The sample data list around 320,000 distinct CDR3 sequences, and about 10% of these were observed just once. About 3.7% of the sample comes from the top ten.

This specimen comes from a study of T cells after yellow fever vaccination (dated by TCRdb to about 2019). Turning to the overall study: The SMART-Seq v4 Ultra Low Input RNA kit was used to prepare libraries from fractions with low cell numbers. The cohort comprised two healthy male donors, one aged 18 to 30 and one aged 30 to 40 years. Bulk PBMC replicates and cell subsets were isolated from blood drawn at multiple timepoints before and after both primary and secondary immunization. To track T-cell clones before and after primary and booster YFV17D yellow fever vaccination, bulk TCR alpha and beta repertoires were sequenced longitudinally. Study-wide findings and limitations: After the booster, most clones that had expanded after primary vaccination were detected again (roughly 95% of CD4 and around 88% of CD8), suggesting broad maintenance of memory. A small fraction of clonotypes appeared in both the CD4 and CD8 compartments, likely as a result of convergent recombination. Computational filtering was needed because FACS-sorted repertoires could contain abundant contaminating clonotypes from the bulk population. Compared with the primary T-cell response, the secondary T-cell response was faster but weaker, reaching its peak on day 5 rather than on day 15. Because the study included only a couple of donors, the extent to which the findings can be generalized is limited.

The source of this sequence is a man younger than 35 who received the YFV17D yellow fever vaccine. Rearrangement joined TRBV12-3 or TRBV12-4 to TRBJ1-5, with a tentative D gene TRBD1 over 6 matching bases. The source material was CD4+ T cells sorted from PBMCs, sampled 5 days after the yellow fever booster vaccination. The CDR3 protein sequence reads: CASSYTGWDSNQPQHF. The DNA sequence reads TGTGCCAGCAGCTATACAGGGTGGGATAGCAATCAGCCCCAGCATTTT.